This TCR beta chain was sequenced for a study of neurological immune-mediated disorders. Study-wide results and limits: No clinical or MRI feature was associated with the multiple sclerosis repertoire cluster.

This clonotype was detected ten times or more. Its antigen is currently unknown. One entry per CDR3 protein, called by TCRdb with MiXCR from the 5' RACE reads. This table holds around 26,000 distinct CDR3 sequences, about 3.5% found once. PBMCs stored at -80 C, numbering 2 million, were the origin of the unsorted libraries. V was pared by 4 bases and J by 4 bases, with 2 bases of the junction left unmatched. The CDR3 contains 14 residues. Per the germline V gene, CDR1 is SGHKS and CDR2 is YYEKEE (reference sequence). This clonotype was sampled from a woman aged 30 to 39 with multiple sclerosis. The chain has TRBV5-5 and TRBJ2-3, with 11 bases matching TRBD1. Sequencing was done on a sample of PBMCs. The CDR3 DNA reads as TGTGCCAGCAGCATGGGACAGGGGGCAGATACGCAGTATTTT. It translates to CASSMGQGADTQYF.